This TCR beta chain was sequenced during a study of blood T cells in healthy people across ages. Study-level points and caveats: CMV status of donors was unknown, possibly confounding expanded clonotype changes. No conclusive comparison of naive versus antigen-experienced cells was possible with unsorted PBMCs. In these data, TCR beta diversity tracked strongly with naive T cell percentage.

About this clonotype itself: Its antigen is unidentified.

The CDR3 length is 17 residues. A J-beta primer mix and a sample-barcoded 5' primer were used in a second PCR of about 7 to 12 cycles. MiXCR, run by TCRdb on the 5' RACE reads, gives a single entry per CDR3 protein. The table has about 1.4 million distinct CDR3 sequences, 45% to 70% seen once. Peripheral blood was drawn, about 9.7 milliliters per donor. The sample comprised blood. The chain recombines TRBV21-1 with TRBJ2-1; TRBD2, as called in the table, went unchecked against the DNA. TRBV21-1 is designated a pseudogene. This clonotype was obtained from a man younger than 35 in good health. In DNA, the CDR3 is TGTGCCAGCAGCAAAGTCAAAAGGCGGGTAAGGCCGGGTGAGCAGTTCTTC. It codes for CASSKVKRRVRPGEQFF.